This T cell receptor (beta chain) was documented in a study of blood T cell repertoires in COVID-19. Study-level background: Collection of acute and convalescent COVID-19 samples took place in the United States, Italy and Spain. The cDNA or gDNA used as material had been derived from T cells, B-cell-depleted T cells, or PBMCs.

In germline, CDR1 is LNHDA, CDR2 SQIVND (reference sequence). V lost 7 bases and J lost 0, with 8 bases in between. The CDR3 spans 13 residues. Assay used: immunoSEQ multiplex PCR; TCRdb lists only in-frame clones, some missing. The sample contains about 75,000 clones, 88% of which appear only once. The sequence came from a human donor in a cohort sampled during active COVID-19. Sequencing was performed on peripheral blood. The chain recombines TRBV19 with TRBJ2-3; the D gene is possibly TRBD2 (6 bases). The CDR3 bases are TGTGCCAGTAATCGGGGGAGCACAGATACGCAGTATTTT. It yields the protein CASNRGSTDTQYF.